Below, 23 T cell receptor beta chains from the same sample are listed, as sequenced in a study of chemoradiotherapy in HPV16-positive cancers. Sequencing used immunoSEQ multiplex PCR; TCRdb keeps in-frame clones, though not all of them. The sample contains 13,000 or so clones, 55% to 75% of which appear only once. Sample collection occurred from a patient who underwent chemoradiotherapy. These receptors originate from a human donor with HPV-associated anogenital cancer.

The chain carries TRBV7-2 and TRBJ2-7; 8 bases are a match to TRBD2. The CDR3 sequence is 15 residues long. The junction had 15 bases not matched to a gene; V was cut back by 4 bases and J by 10 bases. The germline gives CDR1 SGHTA, CDR2 FQGNSA. The CDR3 loop is CASSSRSSGLEVQYF. The CDR3 region has the DNA TGTGCCAGCAGCTCAAGATCTTCGGGACTAGAGGTTCAGTACTTC.

The chain uses TRBV5-1 and TRBJ1-1; no clear D. This CDR3 region has 14 residues. V lost 4 bases to trimming and J lost 2 bases, with 12 bases between them. From germline, CDR1 is SGHRS and CDR2 YFSETQ. CDR3 sequence (DNA): TGCGCCAGCAGCAGAGATGGCATTAACACTGAAGCTTTCTTT. Translating gives CASSRDGINTEAFF. The variable domain in full, with the rest retrieved from reference TRBV5-1 and TRBJ1-1, is KAGVTQTPRYLIKTRGQQVTLSCSPISGHRSVSWYQQTPGQGLQFLFEYFSETQRNKGNFPGRFSGRQFSNSRSEMNVSTLELGDSALYLCASSRDGINTEAFFGQGTRLTVV.

The V gene is TRBV28, the J gene TRBJ1-2; D call uncertain. CDR3 length: 14 residues. The ends were cut back, 3 bases at V and 8 bases at J, with 16 bases in the middle. Germline V CDR1 and CDR2: MDHEN, SYDVKM. The CDR3 DNA reads as TGTGCCAGCAGTTTCCCCGTGCCGGTGCAAGGCTACACCTTC. Translating it yields CASSFPVPVQGYTF.

The chain recombines TRBV5-4 with TRBJ1-6; D may be TRBD1 (6 bases). Looked up from germline, CDR1 is SGHNT and CDR2 is YYREEE (reference sequence). Deletions cut 4 bases from V and 10 bases from J, with 24 bases between. CDR3 length: 17 residues. Written as DNA, the CDR3 is TGTGCCAGCAGCCCCCGCGTATCTGCGGGGGGCAAATCACCCCTCCACTTT. Residues: CASSPRVSAGGKSPLHF.

This clone has only a few counts. The rearrangement uses TRBV19 and TRBJ1-2; D ambiguous. Looked up from germline, CDR1 is LNHDA and CDR2 is SQIVND (reference sequence). The CDR3 totals 13 residues. Trimming left V 8 bases short and J 2 bases short, with 12 bases between. CDR3 amino acids: CASSREKNYGYTF. CDR3 in DNA: TGTGCCAGTTCACGGGAGAAGAACTATGGCTACACCTTC.

V is TRBV4-1 and J is TRBJ2-5; TRBD2 matches 8 bases. Germline assignment: CDR1 MGHRA and CDR2 YSYEKL. There are 15 residues in the CDR3. V shed 0 bases, J shed 5 bases, and the junction held 5 bases outside the gene matches. CDR3 coding DNA: TGCGCCAGCAGCCAAGATCTGACTAGCGTTGAGACCCAGTACTTC. This translates into CASSQDLTSVETQYF.

This rearrangement joins TRBV7-3 to TRBJ2-5; the D is unclear. The V end lost 0 bases, the J end lost 3 bases, and 5 bases lay between the germline ends. The germline CDR1 and CDR2 sequences are SGHTA and FQGTGA. CDR3 length equals 13 residues. The CDR3 loop reads CASSLTKEETQYF. The CDR3 DNA reads TGTGCCAGCAGCTTAACTAAGGAAGAGACCCAGTACTTC. The complete variable domain, with remaining parts taken from reference TRBV7-3 and TRBJ2-5, reads GAGVSQTPSNKVTEKGKYVELRCDPISGHTALYWYRQSLGQGPEFLIYFQGTGAADDSGLPNDRFFAVRPEGSVSTLKIQRTERGDSAVYLCASSLTKEETQYFGPGTRLLVL.

The chain uses TRBV7-8 and TRBJ2-7, with D possibly being TRBD2 (6 bases). Per the germline V gene, CDR1 is SGHVS and CDR2 is FQNEAQ. CDR3 size: 13 residues. The germline V and J ends were trimmed by 5 bases and 0 bases, with 8 bases remaining between them. DNA for the CDR3: TGTGCCAGCAGCGCGCGGGGCTCCTACGAGCAGTACTTC. Protein: CASSARGSYEQYF. Variable domain in full (rest from reference TRBV7-8 and TRBJ2-7): GAGVSQSPRYKVAKRGQDVALRCDPISGHVSLFWYQQALGQGPEFLTYFQNEAQLDKSGLPSDRFFAERPEGSVSTLKIQRTQQEDSAVYLCASSARGSYEQYFGPGTRLTVT.

The chain links TRBV28 to TRBJ1-1; tentative D call: TRBD1 (5 bases). The CDR3 spans 13 residues. Germline lookup yields CDR1 MDHEN and CDR2 SYDVKM. Trimming pared 9 bases from V and 2 bases from J, leaving 13 bases between. The CDR3 sequence is CASRDGVNTEAFF. The CDR3, as DNA: TGTGCCAGTAGGGACGGGGTAAACACTGAAGCTTTCTTT.

The chain combines TRBV11-2 with TRBJ2-3; 11 bases fit TRBD2. Trimming at V came to 1 base and at J to 3 bases, leaving 6 bases not matched to a gene. From germline, CDR1 is SGHAT and CDR2 FQNNGV. This CDR3 comprises 17 residues. For the CDR3, the DNA is TGTGCCAGCAGCTTAGTGATTAGCGGGGGGGGAACAGATACGCAGTATTTT. Translation gives CASSLVISGGGTDTQYF. Looking up the rest from reference TRBV11-2 and TRBJ2-3 gives the full variable domain: EAGVAQSPRYKIIEKRQSVAFWCNPISGHATLYWYQQILGQGPKLLIQFQNNGVVDDSQLPKDRFSAERLKGVDSTLKIQPAKLEDSAVYLCASSLVISGGGTDTQYFGPGTRLTVL.

The table lists this clone with a few counts. In DNA, the CDR3 is TGTGCCAGCAGGCCCGGGGGGCGTAACACCGGGGAGCTGTTTTTT. Residues: CASRPGGRNTGELFF. The genes are TRBV2 and TRBJ2-2, with D perhaps matching TRBD2 (7 bases). This CDR3 has 15 residues. Trimming stripped 6 bases from V and 2 bases from J, with 13 bases between. The germline gives CDR1 SNHLY, CDR2 FYNNEI.

This clone is medium-sized (0.01 to 0.1%). The J gene is TRBJ2-5, the V gene TRBV2, with D perhaps given as TRBD1 or TRBD2 (5 bases each). V lost 7 bases, J lost 5 bases, and 17 bases lay in between. The CDR3 runs to 14 residues. Germline V lookup: CDR1 SNHLY, CDR2 FYNNEI. CDR3 bases: TGTGCCAGCACCGACCCGGGACCAGGGGAGACCCAGTACTTC. Translating it yields CASTDPGPGETQYF.

This clone was picked up a small number of times. This sequence joins TRBV6-1 and TRBJ2-2; 7 bases map to TRBD1. V was clipped by 10 bases and J by 0 bases; unmatched bases: 8. This CDR3 comprises 15 residues. The germline V gene encodes CDR1 MNHNS and CDR2 SASEGT. The CDR3 loop is CATRGTAANTGELFF. As DNA, the CDR3 is TGTGCCACCAGGGGGACGGCCGCGAACACCGGGGAGCTGTTTTTT.

The chain combines TRBV30 with TRBJ1-5; D remains ambiguous. The V gene's germline CDR1 is GTSNPN and CDR2 SVGIG (reference sequence). V gave up 1 base and J gave up 2 bases, with 15 bases separating them. The CDR3 spans 16 residues. The CDR3 nucleotides are TGTGCCTGGAGTGAGGCTGCCCTAACAGGCAATCAGCCCCAGCATTTT. It encodes CAWSEAALTGNQPQHF.

The genes are TRBV5-6 and TRBJ2-2, with no clear D. From germline, CDR1 is SGHDT and CDR2 YYEEEE. The CDR3 is 16 residues long. Trimming shortened V by 0 bases and J by 0 bases, and 9 bases separated the two germline ends. CDR3 DNA sequence: TGTGCCAGCAGCTTGGACCTCCGGCCGAACACCGGGGAGCTGTTTTTT. Its protein product is CASSLDLRPNTGELFF.

The chain is built from TRBV6-6 and TRBJ2-2; 9 positions agree with TRBD1. This CDR3 contains 15 residues. Trimming removed 6 bases from V and 11 bases from J; junction bases left unmatched: 13. The V gene's germline CDR1 is MNHNY and CDR2 SVGAGI (reference sequence). CDR3 sequence reads: CASSPGDRDVVELFF. The DNA for the CDR3 is TGTGCCAGCAGCCCCGGGGACAGGGATGTGGTCGAGCTGTTTTTT.

V gene TRBV7-6 combines with J gene TRBJ1-1; perhaps TRBD1 as D (5 bases). There are 13 residues in the CDR3. Per the germline V gene, CDR1 is SGHVS and CDR2 is FNYEAQ. V lost 5 bases and J 1 base, leaving 8 bases between the germline ends. The CDR3 here is CASSGGGNTEAFF. Written as DNA, the CDR3 is TGTGCCAGCAGCGGGGGGGGGAACACTGAAGCTTTCTTT.

This clone came up once. The chain has TRBV6-5 and TRBJ1-5; no definite D call. The V end was cut by 0 bases, the J end by 6 bases, with 9 bases between. Germline V gives CDR1 MNHEY, CDR2 SVGAGI. The CDR3 has 14 amino acids. The DNA of the CDR3 is TGTGCCAGCAGTTACTCGAGTCTAGGTCAGCCCCAGCATTTT. Translated, it gives CASSYSSLGQPQHF.

The chain uses TRBV27 and TRBJ1-2, with a tentative D call TRBD1 (5 bases). Germline CDR1 MNHEY, CDR2 SMNVEV (reference sequence). This CDR3 contains 13 residues. The germline V and J ends were trimmed by 6 bases and 7 bases, with 15 bases remaining between them. For the CDR3, the DNA is TGTGCCAGCAGGCGTGAGGGGTATGGTGGCTACACCTTC. Residues: CASRREGYGGYTF.

This rearrangement joins TRBV5-1 to TRBJ2-1; D may match TRBD1 or TRBD2 (6 bases each). Germline CDR1 is SGHRS and CDR2 is YFSETQ. Trimming stripped 1 base from V and 10 bases from J, with 12 bases between. There are 13 residues in the CDR3. The CDR3 DNA is TGCGCCAGCAGCTTGACACAGGGAGGCGAGCAGTTCTTC. Translated, it gives CASSLTQGGEQFF.

The rearrangement uses TRBV2 and TRBJ2-3; perhaps D is TRBD1 or TRBD2 (5 bases each). Germline CDR1 SNHLY, CDR2 FYNNEI. CDR3 size: 14 residues. Trimming took off 7 bases at V and 2 bases at J, with 13 bases between the two ends. CDR3 amino acids: CASNKPGTTDTQYF. In DNA form, the CDR3 reads TGTGCCAGCAACAAACCCGGGACCACAGATACGCAGTATTTT.

The chain carries TRBV5-1 and TRBJ2-1; possibly TRBD2 for D (6 bases). V was trimmed by 4 bases and J by 4 bases, leaving 9 bases between them. The CDR3 totals 13 residues. The germline V gene has CDR1 SGHRS and CDR2 YFSETQ. The CDR3 spells CASSGDFYNEQFF. The CDR3 DNA follows: TGCGCCAGCAGCGGGGACTTTTACAATGAGCAGTTCTTC.

This clone was counted once. The chain has TRBV27 and TRBJ2-1; D gene unclear. The V end was cut by 4 bases, the J end by 7 bases, with 14 bases between. This CDR3 spans 14 amino acids. Germline V lookup: CDR1 MNHEY, CDR2 SMNVEV (reference sequence). CDR3 nucleotides: TGTGCCAGCAGTTCCCATACTCTCCCGAATGAGCAGTTCTTC. This gives the protein CASSSHTLPNEQFF.